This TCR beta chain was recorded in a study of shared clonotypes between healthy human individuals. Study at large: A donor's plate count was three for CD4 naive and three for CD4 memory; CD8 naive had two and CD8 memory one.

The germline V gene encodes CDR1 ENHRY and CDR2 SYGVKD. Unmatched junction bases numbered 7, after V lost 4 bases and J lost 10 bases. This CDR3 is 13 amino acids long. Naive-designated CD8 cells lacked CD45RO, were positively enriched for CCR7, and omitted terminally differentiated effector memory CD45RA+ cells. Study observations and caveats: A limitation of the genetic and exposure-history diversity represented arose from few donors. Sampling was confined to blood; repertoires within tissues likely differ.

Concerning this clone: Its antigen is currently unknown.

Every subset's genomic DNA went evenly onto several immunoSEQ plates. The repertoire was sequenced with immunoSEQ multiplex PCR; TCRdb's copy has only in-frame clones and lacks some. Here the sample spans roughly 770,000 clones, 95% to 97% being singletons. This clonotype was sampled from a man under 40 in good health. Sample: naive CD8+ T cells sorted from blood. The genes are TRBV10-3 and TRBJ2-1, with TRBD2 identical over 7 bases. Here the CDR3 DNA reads TGTGCCATCAGTGCAAAACTAGCGACGGAGCAGTTCTTC. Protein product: CAISAKLATEQFF.